These 30 T cell receptor beta chains came from one sample sequenced in a study of patients and donors after allogeneic stem cell transplantation. TCRdb fed the RT-PCR reads into MiXCR, producing one record per CDR3 protein. The table has some 960,000 distinct CDR3 sequences, roughly 18% seen once. The specimen was blood, either unsorted or a sorted T cell fraction (not recorded which). The source is a human donor who was either an allogeneic HSCT recipient or a stem cell or donor lymphocyte infusion donor (not recorded which). It is not recorded whose cells these are; they may come from a transplant donor.

This clonotype was seen a few times. The V and J genes are TRBV7-6 and TRBJ2-7; the D call may be TRBD1 or TRBD2 (5 bases each). Trimming removed 4 bases from V and 3 bases from J, with 16 bases in between. Germline CDR1 is SGHVS and CDR2 is FNYEAQ. This CDR3 region has 15 residues. The CDR3 sequence: CASSYARDGNYEQYF. CDR3 nucleotide sequence: TGTGCCAGCAGCTACGCGAGGGACGGGAACTACGAGCAGTACTTC.

This clonotype was detected only a few times. The chain has TRBV29-1 and TRBJ1-1; D ambiguous. The CDR3 runs 12 residues. V lost 4 bases and J 3 bases, leaving 9 bases between the germline ends. Germline loops: CDR1 SQVTM, CDR2 ANQGSEA. The CDR3 spells CSVGQEDTEAFF. In nucleotides, the CDR3 is TGCAGCGTTGGGCAGGAGGACACTGAAGCTTTCTTT.

J is TRBJ1-2 and V is TRBV4-1, with 7 bases that match TRBD1. The CDR3 is 16 amino acids. The J segment lost 4 bases and the V segment lost 3 bases, leaving 11 bases of the junction unmatched. Germline CDR1 MGHRA, CDR2 YSYEKL. This CDR3 is CASSQPNRGGAYGYTF. The CDR3 nucleotides read TGCGCCAGCAGCCAGCCCAACAGGGGTGGTGCCTATGGCTACACCTTC.

The gene calls are TRBV20-1 and TRBJ2-7, with 8 nucleotides matching TRBD2. The CDR3 spans 16 residues. Germline V gives CDR1 DFQATT, CDR2 SNEGSKA (reference sequence). Unmatched junction bases numbered 15, after V lost 3 bases and J lost 5 bases. The CDR3 region is CSARGWGSGSDNEQYF. The CDR3 DNA reads as TGCAGTGCTAGGGGGTGGGGCAGCGGGAGTGACAACGAGCAGTACTTC.

The chain uses TRBV12-3 or TRBV12-4 and TRBJ2-3, with D tentatively TRBD2 (7 bases). The V end lost 2 bases, the J end lost 7 bases, and 28 bases lay between the germline ends. The CDR3 covers 19 residues. CDR3 DNA sequence: TGTGCCAGCAGTTTACGATTGGGGGCTAGCGGAGCAGAGAAAAATACGCAGTATTTT. It is translated as CASSLRLGASGAEKNTQYF.

This clonotype was seen a handful of times. V is TRBV20-1 and J is TRBJ2-5; D gene unclear. CDR1 is DFQATT and CDR2 is SNEGSKA in the germline V gene (reference sequence). V was shortened by 0 bases and J by 0 bases, with 11 bases between the two germline ends. This CDR3 region has 15 residues. The CDR3 reads CSARDNIWYQETQYF. The CDR3 region has the DNA TGCAGTGCTAGAGATAACATTTGGTACCAAGAGACCCAGTACTTC.

This clonotype occurred many times. This chain connects TRBV7-7 to TRBJ2-2; the match to TRBD1 covers 7 bases. The germline V gene has CDR1 SSHAT and CDR2 FNYEAQ (reference sequence). The CDR3 sequence is 12 residues long. The CDR3 DNA follows: TGTGCTAGCGCTCAGGGGGCCGGGGAGCTGTTTTTT. This codes for CASAQGAGELFF.

This clonotype turned up a few times. The chain carries TRBV11-3 and TRBJ1-2, with D maybe TRBD1 (5 bases). CDR1 and CDR2 from the germline V gene are SGHNT and YENEEA. The CDR3 runs 16 residues. The V and J ends lost 1 base and 2 bases respectively, with 14 bases between them. CDR3 DNA sequence: TGTGCCAGCAGCTTAGGAAACCCAGGGACCAACTATGGCTACACCTTC. The encoded protein is CASSLGNPGTNYGYTF. Looking up the rest from reference TRBV11-3 and TRBJ1-2 gives the full variable domain: EAGVVQSPRYKIIEKKQPVAFWCNPISGHNTLYWYLQNLGQGPELLIRYENEEAVDDSQLPKDRFSAERLKGVDSTLKIQPAELGDSAVYLCASSLGNPGTNYGYTFGSGTRLTVV.

This clonotype has a handful of counts. The chain links TRBV6-2 or TRBV6-3 to TRBJ2-1; 11 bases fit TRBD2. CDR1 and CDR2 from the germline V gene are MNHEY and SVGEGT. J gave up 7 bases and V 5 bases, and 7 bases lay outside the gene matches. The CDR3 covers 15 residues. CDR3 in amino acids: CASSPLAGGGNEQFF. The CDR3 coding sequence is TGTGCCAGCAGTCCCCTAGCGGGGGGTGGTAATGAGCAGTTCTTC.

J is TRBJ1-1 and V is TRBV12-3 or TRBV12-4; D might be TRBD1 (6 bases). The CDR3 contains 13 residues. V dropped 7 bases and J dropped 1 base, with 10 bases sitting between them. The CDR3 nucleotides read TGTGCCAGCATCGAGGGGGGGAACACTGAAGCTTTCTTT. Its translation: CASIEGGNTEAFF.

In this sample, this clonotype turned up a few times. The chain's CDR3 is CASSLGPTVPEQYF. CDR3 sequence (DNA): TGCGCCAGCAGCTTGGGGCCGACCGTACCCGAGCAGTACTTC. This chain uses TRBV5-1 with TRBJ2-7, with unresolved D. Germline values: CDR1 SGHRS, CDR2 YFSETQ. The CDR3 length is 14 residues. The V end was cut by 0 bases, the J end by 6 bases, with 13 bases between.

This sequence joins TRBV12-3 or TRBV12-4 and TRBJ1-1; no definite D call. CDR3 length: 10 residues. The V end lost 8 bases, the J end lost 11 bases, and 12 bases lay between the germline ends. CDR3 sequence: CASGLRVAFF. The CDR3 bases are TGTGCCAGCGGTCTCCGGGTGGCTTTCTTT.

The sample holds a few counts of this clonotype. The chain combines TRBV11-1 with TRBJ1-1; possibly TRBD1 for D (6 bases). Trimming removed 5 bases at V and 4 bases at J, with 26 bases between. Germline V gene sequence: CDR1 SGHAT, CDR2 FQDESV (reference sequence). CDR3 length: 18 residues. The CDR3 DNA follows: TGTGCCAGCAGCCCAACCCTCCCGACAGGAACTCGATTCACTGAAGCTTTCTTT. Amino acid sequence: CASSPTLPTGTRFTEAFF.

In this sample, this clonotype turned up a few times. This sequence joins TRBV2 and TRBJ1-5; tentative D call: TRBD1 (5 bases). Germline values: CDR1 SNHLY, CDR2 FYNNEI. The CDR3 loop spans 14 amino acids. The V end was cut by 2 bases, the J end by 10 bases, with 15 bases between. CDR3 region: CASSESPRESPQHF. CDR3 DNA: TGTGCCAGCAGTGAATCCCCCAGGGAGAGTCCCCAGCATTTT.

This clonotype has only a few counts. The chain combines TRBV20-1 with TRBJ2-7; the D call may be TRBD1 or TRBD2 (5 bases each). Germline V gene sequence: CDR1 DFQATT, CDR2 SNEGSKA (reference sequence). The CDR3 length is 13 residues. With 6 bases removed from V and 2 bases from J, the gap between germline ends came to 14 bases. The CDR3, as DNA: TGCAGTGCAGCAACCGGGACCACCTACGAGCAGTACTTC. Amino acids: CSAATGTTYEQYF.

This chain links TRBV20-1 with TRBJ2-1; D unresolved. The CDR3 consists of 15 residues. The V gene lost 0 bases and the J gene lost 5 bases, with 14 bases spanning the gap. Germline V gene lookup returns CDR1 DFQATT and CDR2 SNEGSKA (reference sequence). The CDR3 loop is CSARDPIVRHNEQFF. CDR3 DNA: TGCAGTGCTAGAGATCCCATAGTCCGGCACAATGAGCAGTTCTTC.

This clonotype showed up just a few times. This chain connects TRBV20-1 to TRBJ2-2, with D hard to call. CDR3 length equals 14 residues. Deletions cut 3 bases from V and 5 bases from J, with 13 bases between. Germline CDR1 DFQATT, CDR2 SNEGSKA (reference sequence). CDR3 sequence: CSASTSGRTGELFF. The DNA of the CDR3 is TGCAGTGCTAGTACCTCCGGCCGAACCGGGGAGCTGTTTTTT.

This clonotype came up a few times. The chain couples TRBV4-3 to TRBJ1-2; D may be TRBD1 (5 bases). With 0 bases removed from V and 4 bases from J, the gap between germline ends came to 12 bases. The V gene's germline CDR1 is LGHNA and CDR2 YSLEER. The CDR3 covers 15 residues. The CDR3 loop reads CASSQERDSFYGYTF. The CDR3 DNA reads TGCGCCAGCAGCCAAGAACGTGACAGCTTCTATGGCTACACCTTC.

The V call is TRBV12-3 or TRBV12-4, the J call TRBJ2-5; D perhaps matches TRBD2 (5 bases). CDR3 length: 16 amino acids. Trimming cost V 3 bases and J 4 bases, with 18 bases left between them. CDR3 sequence reads: CASSFGIVGERETQYF. CDR3 DNA: TGTGCCAGCAGTTTCGGGATTGTGGGTGAGCGAGAGACCCAGTACTTC.

This clonotype came up many times. The chain is built from TRBV12-3 or TRBV12-4 and TRBJ2-7, with D unresolved. The V end lost 1 base, the J end lost 2 bases, and 9 bases lay between the germline ends. This CDR3 region has 14 residues. CDR3 sequence: CASSLVGFPYEQYF. Here the CDR3 DNA reads TGTGCCAGCAGTTTAGTGGGGTTTCCCTACGAGCAGTACTTC.

This clonotype was found a few times. The V call is TRBV12-3 or TRBV12-4, the J call TRBJ2-7; TRBD1 or TRBD2 may be the D gene (5 bases each). This CDR3 contains 14 residues. Between the trimmed V and J ends, which lost 6 bases and 7 bases, there was a span of 19 bases. The CDR3 region has the DNA TGTGCCAGCAGCCGGGACCGACGGGGTCGGGAGCAGTACTTC. Protein product: CASSRDRRGREQYF.

This clonotype was picked up a small number of times. The chain is built from TRBV29-1 and TRBJ2-5, with D hard to call. V was trimmed by 5 bases and J by 2 bases, leaving 9 bases between them. There are 12 residues in the CDR3. Germline lookup yields CDR1 SQVTM and CDR2 ANQGSEA. CDR3 sequence (DNA): TGCAGCGTTCGCTCACAGCAAGAGACCCAGTACTTC. Translation gives CSVRSQQETQYF.

This clonotype was detected a few times. The rearrangement uses TRBV29-1 and TRBJ1-1, with 9 bases matching TRBD1. With V trimmed by 3 bases and J by 11 bases, 10 bases remained unmatched. Looked up from germline, CDR1 is SQVTM and CDR2 is ANQGSEA. The CDR3 runs to 13 residues. As DNA, the CDR3 is TGCAGCGTTGACTCGGGACAGGGACGGTCCGCTTTCTTT. Translation gives CSVDSGQGRSAFF. Drawing the rest from reference TRBV29-1 and TRBJ1-1, the complete variable domain is SAVISQKPSRDICQRGTSLTIQCQVDSQVTMMFWYRQQPGQSLTLIATANQGSEATYESGFVIDKFPISRPNLTFSTLTVSNMSPEDSSIYLCSVDSGQGRSAFFGQGTRLTVV.

This sequence joins TRBV4-1 and TRBJ2-3, with 11 positions matching TRBD1. The germline V gene has CDR1 MGHRA and CDR2 YSYEKL. The CDR3 loop spans 17 amino acids. The ends lost 0 bases at V and 3 bases at J; junction bases unmatched: 5. The CDR3 protein is CASSQDGQGAPTDTQYF. The CDR3 nucleotides are TGCGCCAGCAGCCAAGACGGACAGGGGGCTCCTACAGATACGCAGTATTTT.

This clonotype was counted at least ten times. The gene calls are TRBV4-1 and TRBJ1-1; D is perhaps TRBD1 (6 bases). Trimming removed 5 bases from V and 5 bases from J, with 12 bases in between. This CDR3 region has 13 residues. From germline, CDR1 is MGHRA and CDR2 YSYEKL. This CDR3 is CASSWGAETEAFF. In nucleotides, the CDR3 is TGCGCCAGCAGCTGGGGGGCGGAAACTGAAGCTTTCTTT.

The DNA of the CDR3 is TGCAGTGCCGAGGGGTTAGCGGGGCCCTGGTTGTACGAGCAGTACTTC. Its protein is CSAEGLAGPWLYEQYF. The chain recombines TRBV20-1 with TRBJ2-7, with 8 bases aligning to TRBD2. Germline CDR1 is DFQATT and CDR2 is SNEGSKA (reference sequence). V lost 6 bases, J lost 4 bases, and 17 bases stayed unmatched. The CDR3 spans 16 residues.

This clonotype was picked up a small number of times. This sequence joins TRBV18 and TRBJ1-1; maybe TRBD1 (5 bases). The CDR3 length is 13 residues. V lost 6 bases and J 0 bases, leaving 8 bases between the germline ends. Per the germline V gene, CDR1 is KGHSH and CDR2 is LQKENI. CDR3 sequence (DNA): TGTGCCAGCTCTGGGGCCTTGAACACTGAAGCTTTCTTT. Protein product: CASSGALNTEAFF.

The rearrangement links TRBV7-9 to TRBJ2-5; maybe TRBD1 (5 bases). The CDR3 length is 16 residues. Trimming pared 4 bases from V and 0 bases from J, leaving 15 bases between. Germline CDR1 and CDR2: SEHNR and FQNEAQ (reference sequence). The CDR3 spells CASSSLDKPDQETQYF. As DNA, the CDR3 is TGTGCCAGCAGCTCTCTGGACAAGCCGGACCAAGAGACCCAGTACTTC.

This clonotype showed up just a few times. The chain combines TRBV20-1 with TRBJ2-3; 10 bases align to TRBD2. The ends lost 5 bases at V and 1 base at J; junction bases unmatched: 3. Germline V gene lookup returns CDR1 DFQATT and CDR2 SNEGSKA (reference sequence). The CDR3 is made up of 14 amino acids. The CDR3 loop reads CSAFLAGGTDTQYF. CDR3 bases: TGCAGTGCTTTCCTAGCGGGAGGCACAGATACGCAGTATTTT.

The V call is TRBV20-1, the J call TRBJ2-7; D assignment may be TRBD1 or TRBD2 (5 bases each). The germline gives CDR1 DFQATT, CDR2 SNEGSKA (reference sequence). This CDR3 is 13 amino acids long. V lost 6 bases and J lost 1, with 13 bases in between. CDR3 bases: TGCAGTGCAAAGGGGAGCGGATCCTACGAGCAGTACTTC. It specifies CSAKGSGSYEQYF.